The sequence of this T cell receptor (beta chain) was determined in a study of blood T cells in healthy people across ages. This clonotype occurred a few times. The germline gives CDR1 LGHDT, CDR2 YNNKEL (reference sequence). CDR3 length: 13 amino acids. V lost 1 base to trimming and J lost 5 bases, with 9 bases between them. The authors ran a second PCR of about 7 to 11 cycles using a sample-barcoded 5' primer and a J-beta primer mix. TCRdb analysed the 5' RACE reads with MiXCR anew, one entry per CDR3 protein. This table holds hundreds of thousands of distinct CDR3 sequences, roughly 40% found once.

The sequenced material came from blood. This receptor was obtained from a man between 18 and 29 years old in good health. The chain couples TRBV3-1 to TRBJ2-7; maybe TRBD1 (5 bases). The CDR3 bases are TGTGCCAGCAGCCAAGGATTAGGGGACGAGCAGTACTTC. Translating it yields CASSQGLGDEQYF.